Listed below are T cell receptor beta chains from one sample, sequenced in a study of blood T cell repertoires in COVID-19. Clones were read by immunoSEQ multiplex PCR, and TCRdb kept only the in-frame ones, dropping some. The sample carries fewer than 200,000 clones, over 65% recorded once. Input material: PBMCs or T cells enriched from blood (not recorded which). The receptors originated from a woman in her forties or fifties who had recovered from COVID-19. CDR3s include the opening cysteine and the closing phenylalanine or tryptophan. D genes are given only for firm matches. The size entry is marked missing in some rows and otherwise reads once, few, many or a size class.

V,size,D,J,CDR3,DNA
TRBV9,NA,TRBD2,TRBJ2-1,CASSVASGYEQFF,TGTGCCAGCAGCGTCGCTAGCGGGTATGAGCAGTTCTTC
TRBV7-3,NA,TRBD1,TRBJ1-6,CASSVRTGGSSYNSPLHF,TGTGCCAGCAGCGTCCGGACAGGGGGTAGCTCCTATAATTCACCCCTCCACTTT
TRBV4-1,NA,TRBD2,TRBJ2-1,CASSLGSGSSYNEQFF,TGCGCCAGCAGCCTGGGTAGCGGGAGCTCCTACAATGAGCAGTTCTTC
TRBV5-1,NA,NA,TRBJ1-2,CASSLAGPNYGYTF,TGCGCCAGCAGCTTGGCTGGCCCTAACTATGGCTACACCTTC
TRBV18,NA,TRBD1,TRBJ1-4,CASSGSGQGNEKLFF,TGTGCCAGCTCAGGCTCGGGACAGGGGAATGAAAAACTGTTTTTT
TRBV12-3/TRBV12-4,NA,NA,TRBJ1-5,CASSLSGSQPQHF,TGTGCCAGCAGTTTATCAGGGTCTCAGCCCCAGCATTTT
TRBV9,NA,NA,TRBJ1-1,CASTTPGAGATEAFF,TGTGCCAGCACTACCCCGGGGGCGGGGGCTACTGAAGCTTTCTTT
TRBV7-2,NA,NA,TRBJ2-2,CASSLGVTAGELFF,TGTGCCAGCAGCTTAGGGGTGACTGCGGGGGAGCTGTTTTTT
TRBV29-1,NA,NA,TRBJ2-3,CSVTLLAPRDTQYF,TGCAGCGTAACGCTTCTTGCCCCCAGGGATACGCAGTATTTT
TRBV5-1,NA,NA,TRBJ1-3,CASSYAGGVGNTIYF,TGCGCCAGCAGCTACGCCGGGGGAGTTGGAAACACCATATATTTT
TRBV11-3,NA,NA,TRBJ1-2,CASSLNRGVGYGYTF,TGTGCCAGCAGCTTAAACCGGGGGGTGGGCTATGGCTACACCTTC
TRBV9,NA,NA,TRBJ1-2,CASSVEQGYYGYTF,TGTGCCAGCAGCGTAGAGCAGGGGTACTATGGCTACACCTTC
TRBV5-4,few,NA,TRBJ1-4,CASSLGGLPANEKLFF,TGTGCCAGCAGCTTGGGAGGGCTCCCAGCTAATGAAAAACTGTTTTTT
TRBV28,NA,TRBD2,TRBJ2-3,CASSPLWLRESTDTQYF,TGTGCCAGCAGTCCCCTTTGGTTGCGGGAGAGCACAGATACGCAGTATTTT
TRBV6-4,NA,NA,TRBJ2-3,CASSPNPAETQYF,TGTGCCAGCAGTCCCAACCCCGCCGAGACGCAGTATTTT
TRBV9,once,TRBD1,TRBJ2-1,CASSVRGQGKNEQFF,TGTGCCAGCAGCGTTCGGGGACAGGGTAAAAATGAGCAGTTCTTC
TRBV10-3,NA,NA,TRBJ1-6,CAISEMAGDIPLHF,TGTGCCATCAGTGAGATGGCAGGGGATATACCCCTCCACTTT
TRBV6-5,NA,NA,TRBJ2-6,CASTPWLSGANVLTF,TGTGCCAGCACGCCTTGGCTCTCTGGGGCCAACGTCCTGACTTTC
TRBV21-1,few,NA,TRBJ1-1,CASSKTGGRIEAFF,TGTGCCAGCAGCAAGACAGGGGGCAGGATTGAAGCTTTCTTT
TRBV5-1,NA,TRBD1,TRBJ1-2,CASSLTGDLYGYTF,TGCGCCAGCAGCTTGACAGGGGATCTCTATGGCTACACCTTC
TRBV5-1,NA,TRBD1,TRBJ1-1,CASSLTGGTEAFF,TGCGCCAGCAGCCTTACAGGGGGCACTGAAGCTTTCTTT
TRBV7-2,few,TRBD2,TRBJ2-2,CASSSTLLAGRAGELFF,TGTGCCAGCAGCTCCACCCTACTAGCGGGAAGGGCCGGGGAGCTGTTTTTT
TRBV30,NA,TRBD1,TRBJ1-1,CAWRGTGVSEAFF,TGTGCCTGGAGAGGGACAGGTGTTTCTGAAGCTTTCTTT
TRBV5-1,once,NA,TRBJ1-3,CASRETSSGNTIYF,TGCGCCAGCAGGGAGACTTCCTCTGGAAACACCATATATTTT
TRBV3-1/TRBV3-2,NA,NA,TRBJ1-3,CASSQSRNTIYF,TGTGCCAGCAGCCAAAGCCGAAACACCATATATTTT
TRBV11-3,once,NA,TRBJ2-3,CASSSRTGTSTDTQYF,TGTGCCAGCAGCTCCAGGACTGGGACTAGCACAGATACGCAGTATTTT
TRBV5-1,NA,NA,TRBJ2-2,CASSLEVAGRGGELFF,TGCGCCAGCAGCTTGGAAGTCGCAGGGCGGGGCGGGGAGCTGTTTTTT
TRBV18,NA,TRBD1,TRBJ1-5,CASSPGDNRGGGQPQHF,TGTGCCAGCTCACCAGGGGATAACAGGGGAGGCGGTCAGCCCCAGCATTTT
TRBV7-2,NA,NA,TRBJ1-1,CASSYPTEAFF,TGTGCCAGCAGCTATCCTACTGAAGCTTTCTTT
TRBV5-1,NA,NA,TRBJ1-2,CASSLDGIANYGYTF,TGCGCCAGCAGCTTGGACGGGATAGCTAACTATGGCTACACCTTC
TRBV12-3/TRBV12-4,NA,NA,TRBJ1-1,CASSFRQNTEAFF,TGTGCCAGCAGTTTTAGACAGAACACTGAAGCTTTCTTT
TRBV10-1,NA,TRBD2,TRBJ2-2,CASSDLGGGGTGELFF,TGCGCCAGCAGTGACCTCGGGGGGGGTGGCACCGGGGAGCTGTTTTTT
TRBV28,few,NA,TRBJ1-3,CASHRGGLSGNTIYF,TGTGCCAGCCACCGGGGGGGACTCTCTGGAAACACCATATATTTT
TRBV18,NA,NA,TRBJ1-5,CASSPGQTNQPQHF,TGTGCCAGCTCACCAGGACAGACCAATCAGCCCCAGCATTTT
TRBV11-3,NA,NA,TRBJ1-6,CASSFGESSPLHF,TGTGCCAGCAGCTTTGGGGAGAGTTCACCCCTCCACTTT
TRBV24-1,NA,NA,TRBJ2-2,CATSDPGQGELFF,TGTGCCACCAGTGATCCAGGACAGGGGGAGCTGTTTTTT
TRBV27,NA,TRBD1,TRBJ1-2,CASSSGQAYYGYTF,TGTGCCAGCAGTTCCGGACAGGCTTACTATGGCTACACCTTC
TRBV5-1,NA,NA,TRBJ1-3,CASSLGSSGNTIYF,TGCGCCAGCAGCTTGGGGAGCTCTGGAAACACCATATATTTT
TRBV19,NA,TRBD1,TRBJ1-6,CASSPVDRGNSPLHF,TGTGCCAGTAGTCCCGTTGACAGGGGAAATTCACCCCTCCACTTT
TRBV7-3,few,NA,TRBJ1-1,CASSLLASSTETEAFF,TGTGCCAGCAGCTTATTGGCGTCATCGACAGAAACTGAAGCTTTCTTT
TRBV19,NA,TRBD1,TRBJ1-1,CASGTGGANTEAFF,TGTGCCAGCGGGACAGGGGGCGCGAACACTGAAGCTTTCTTT
TRBV19,NA,NA,TRBJ1-3,CASSSPEWGEAAIYF,TGTGCCAGTAGTTCCCCCGAGTGGGGGGAAGCGGCCATATATTTT
TRBV5-6,NA,NA,TRBJ1-2,CASSLIGGYNYGYTF,TGTGCCAGCAGCTTGATCGGAGGGTATAACTATGGCTACACCTTC
TRBV6-5,NA,NA,TRBJ2-1,CASRGGPSYNEQFF,TGTGCCAGCAGGGGGGGGCCCTCCTACAATGAGCAGTTCTTC
TRBV3-1/TRBV3-2,once,NA,TRBJ1-1,CASSQLGMDTEAFF,TGTGCCAGCAGCCAACTGGGCATGGACACTGAAGCTTTCTTT
TRBV19,NA,TRBD1,TRBJ1-2,CASSSKTDRPWYGYTF,TGTGCCAGTAGTTCCAAGACGGACAGGCCTTGGTATGGCTACACCTTC
TRBV29-1,NA,NA,TRBJ2-1,CSVEATYNEQFF,TGCAGCGTTGAGGCGACTTACAATGAGCAGTTCTTC